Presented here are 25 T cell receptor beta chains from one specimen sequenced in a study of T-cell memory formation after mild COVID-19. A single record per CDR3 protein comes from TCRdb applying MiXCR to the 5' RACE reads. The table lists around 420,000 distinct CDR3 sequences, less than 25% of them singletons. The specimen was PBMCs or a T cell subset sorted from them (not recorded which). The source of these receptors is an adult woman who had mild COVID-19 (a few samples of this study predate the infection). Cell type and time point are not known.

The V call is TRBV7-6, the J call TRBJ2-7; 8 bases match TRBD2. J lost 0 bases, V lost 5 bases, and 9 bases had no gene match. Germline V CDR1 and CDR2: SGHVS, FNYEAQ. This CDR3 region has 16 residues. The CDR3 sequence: CASSPGSGRSSYEQYF. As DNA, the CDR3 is TGTGCCAGCAGCCCTGGGAGCGGGAGAAGCTCCTACGAGCAGTACTTC.

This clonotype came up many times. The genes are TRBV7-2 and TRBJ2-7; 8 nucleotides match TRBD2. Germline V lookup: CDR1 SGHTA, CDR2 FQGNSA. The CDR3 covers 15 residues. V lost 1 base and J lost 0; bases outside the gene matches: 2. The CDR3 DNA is TGTGCCAGCAGCTTAGGGAGCGGGAGCTCCTACGAGCAGTACTTC. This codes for CASSLGSGSSYEQYF.

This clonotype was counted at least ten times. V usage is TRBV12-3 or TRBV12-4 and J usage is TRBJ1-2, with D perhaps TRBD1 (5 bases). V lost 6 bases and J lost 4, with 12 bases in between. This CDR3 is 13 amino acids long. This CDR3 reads CASSSSGGYGYTF. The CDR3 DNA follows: TGTGCCAGCAGCTCGTCCGGGGGCTATGGCTACACCTTC.

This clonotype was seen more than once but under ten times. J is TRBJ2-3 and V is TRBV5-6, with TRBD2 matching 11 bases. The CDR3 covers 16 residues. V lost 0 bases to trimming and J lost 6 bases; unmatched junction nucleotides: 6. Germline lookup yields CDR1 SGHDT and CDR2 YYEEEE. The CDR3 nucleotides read TGTGCCAGCAGCTTGGGACTAGCGGGGATGCTCGATACGCAGTATTTT. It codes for CASSLGLAGMLDTQYF.

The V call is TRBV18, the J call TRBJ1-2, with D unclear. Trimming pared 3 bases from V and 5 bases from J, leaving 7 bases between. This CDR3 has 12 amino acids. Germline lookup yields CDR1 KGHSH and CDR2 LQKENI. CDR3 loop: CASSPDGYGYTF. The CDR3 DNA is TGTGCCAGCTCACCCGACGGATATGGCTACACCTTC.

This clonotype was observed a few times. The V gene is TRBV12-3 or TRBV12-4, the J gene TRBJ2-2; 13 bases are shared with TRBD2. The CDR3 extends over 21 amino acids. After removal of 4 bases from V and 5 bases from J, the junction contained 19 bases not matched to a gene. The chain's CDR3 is CASSSRRGLAGVPKKTGELFF. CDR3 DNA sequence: TGTGCCAGCAGTTCCCGGAGAGGACTAGCGGGGGTCCCAAAAAAGACCGGGGAGCTGTTTTTT.

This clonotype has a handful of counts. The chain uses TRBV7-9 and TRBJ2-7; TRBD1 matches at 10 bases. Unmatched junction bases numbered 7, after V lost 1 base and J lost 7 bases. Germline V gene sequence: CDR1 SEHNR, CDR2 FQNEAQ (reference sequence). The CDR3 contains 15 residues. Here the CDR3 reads CASSLGQGALQEQYF. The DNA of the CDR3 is TGTGCCAGCAGCTTAGGACAGGGGGCGCTGCAAGAGCAGTACTTC.

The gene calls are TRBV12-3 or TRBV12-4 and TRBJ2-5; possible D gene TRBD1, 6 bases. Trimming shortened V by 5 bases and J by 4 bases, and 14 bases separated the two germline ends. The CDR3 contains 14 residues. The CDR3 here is CASSLTSTGETQYF. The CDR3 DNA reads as TGTGCCAGCAGTCTTACGTCGACAGGAGAGACCCAGTACTTC.

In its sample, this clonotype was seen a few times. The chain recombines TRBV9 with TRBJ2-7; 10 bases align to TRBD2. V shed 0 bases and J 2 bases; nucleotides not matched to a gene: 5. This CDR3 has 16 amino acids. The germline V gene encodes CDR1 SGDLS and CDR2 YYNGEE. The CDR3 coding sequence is TGTGCCAGCAGCGTAGATCCTAGCGGGGGACCCTACGAGCAGTACTTC. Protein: CASSVDPSGGPYEQYF.

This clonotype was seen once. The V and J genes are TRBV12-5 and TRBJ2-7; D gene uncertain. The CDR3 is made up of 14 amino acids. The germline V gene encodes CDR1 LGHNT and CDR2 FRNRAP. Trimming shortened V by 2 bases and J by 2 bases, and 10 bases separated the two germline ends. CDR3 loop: CASGLSPAAYEQYF. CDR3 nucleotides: TGTGCTAGTGGTTTGTCCCCGGCGGCCTACGAGCAGTACTTC.

CDR3 DNA sequence: TGTGCCAGCAGGCCCGAAAGCGGGAGTCAGTTCTTC. Protein sequence: CASRPESGSQFF. The chain carries TRBV2 and TRBJ2-1, with TRBD2 matching 8 bases. The CDR3 runs to 12 residues. Germline V lookup: CDR1 SNHLY, CDR2 FYNNEI. V lost 6 bases to trimming and J lost 13 bases; unmatched junction nucleotides: 8.

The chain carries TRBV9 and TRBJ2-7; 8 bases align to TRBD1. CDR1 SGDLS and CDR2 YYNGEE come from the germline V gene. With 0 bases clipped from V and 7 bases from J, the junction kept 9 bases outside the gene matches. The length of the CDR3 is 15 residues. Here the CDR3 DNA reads TGTGCCAGCAGCGTAGAGGGACAGGTTTCGGAAGAGCAGTACTTC. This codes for CASSVEGQVSEEQYF.

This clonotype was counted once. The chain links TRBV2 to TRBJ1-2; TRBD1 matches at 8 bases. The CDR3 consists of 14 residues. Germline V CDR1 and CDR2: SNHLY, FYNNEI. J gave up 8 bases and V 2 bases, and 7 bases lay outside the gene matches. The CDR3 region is CASSERKTGEGYTF. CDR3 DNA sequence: TGTGCCAGCAGTGAAAGGAAGACAGGGGAAGGCTACACCTTC.

The CDR3 loop is CASSQGDGDTQYF. As DNA, the CDR3 is TGCGCCAGCAGCCAGGGAGACGGAGATACGCAGTATTTT. This chain links TRBV5-1 with TRBJ2-3, with D perhaps being TRBD1 or TRBD2 (5 bases each). This CDR3 comprises 13 residues. Germline CDR1 and CDR2: SGHRS and YFSETQ. Between the trimmed V and J ends, which lost 4 bases and 5 bases, there was a span of 11 bases.

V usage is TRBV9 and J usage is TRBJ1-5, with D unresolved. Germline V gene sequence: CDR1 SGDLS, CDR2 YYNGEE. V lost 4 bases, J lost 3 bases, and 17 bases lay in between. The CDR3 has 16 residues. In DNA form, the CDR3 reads TGTGCCAGCAGCCCCCACTGGGCGGGTGACAATCAGCCCCAGCATTTT. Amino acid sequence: CASSPHWAGDNQPQHF.

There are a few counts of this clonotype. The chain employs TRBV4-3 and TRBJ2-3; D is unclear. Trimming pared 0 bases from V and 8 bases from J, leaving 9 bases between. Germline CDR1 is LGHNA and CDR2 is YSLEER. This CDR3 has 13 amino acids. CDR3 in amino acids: CASSQENMGTQYF. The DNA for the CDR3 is TGCGCCAGCAGCCAAGAGAACATGGGTACGCAGTATTTT.

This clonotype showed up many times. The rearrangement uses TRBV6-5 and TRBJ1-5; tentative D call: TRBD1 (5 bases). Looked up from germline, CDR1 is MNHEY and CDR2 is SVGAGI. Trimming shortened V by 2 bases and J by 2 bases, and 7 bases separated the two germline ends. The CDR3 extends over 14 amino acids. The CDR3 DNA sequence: TGTGCCAGCAGTTACAGAGGGGGCAATCAGCCCCAGCATTTT. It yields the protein CASSYRGGNQPQHF.

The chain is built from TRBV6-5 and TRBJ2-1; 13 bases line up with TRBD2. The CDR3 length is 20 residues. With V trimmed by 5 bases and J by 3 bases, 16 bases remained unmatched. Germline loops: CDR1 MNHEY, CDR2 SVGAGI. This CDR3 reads CASSRTHPGTSGDIYNEQFF. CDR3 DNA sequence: TGTGCCAGCAGTCGAACCCATCCCGGGACTAGCGGGGATATCTACAATGAGCAGTTCTTC.

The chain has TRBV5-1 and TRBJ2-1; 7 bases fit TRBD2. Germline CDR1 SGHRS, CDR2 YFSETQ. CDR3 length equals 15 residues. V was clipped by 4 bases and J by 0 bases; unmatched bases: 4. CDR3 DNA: TGCGCCAGCAGCGGGAGGGTGGGCTCCTACAATGAGCAGTTCTTC. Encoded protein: CASSGRVGSYNEQFF.

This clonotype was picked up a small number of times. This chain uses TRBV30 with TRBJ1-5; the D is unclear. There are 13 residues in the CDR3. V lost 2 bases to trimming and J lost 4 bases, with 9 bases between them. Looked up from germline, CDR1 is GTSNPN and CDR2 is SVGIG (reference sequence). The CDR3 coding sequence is TGTGCCTGGAGTAGCGGCCAAAATCAGCCCCAGCATTTT. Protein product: CAWSSGQNQPQHF.

CDR3 residues: CASSVGETAPRLEQYF. DNA for the CDR3: TGTGCCAGCAGCGTGGGGGAGACAGCCCCCCGTCTCGAGCAGTACTTC. The gene calls are TRBV12-3 or TRBV12-4 and TRBJ2-7; D could derive from TRBD1 or TRBD2 (5 bases each). Trimming took 6 bases from V and 6 from J, leaving 24 bases between them. This CDR3 contains 16 residues.

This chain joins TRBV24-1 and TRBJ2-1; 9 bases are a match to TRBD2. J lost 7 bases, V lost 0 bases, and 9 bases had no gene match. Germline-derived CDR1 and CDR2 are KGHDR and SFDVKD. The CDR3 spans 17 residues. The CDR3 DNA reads TGTGCCACCAGTGATTTGCCCGGGACTAGCAGTGAGAATGAGCAGTTCTTC. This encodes CATSDLPGTSSENEQFF.

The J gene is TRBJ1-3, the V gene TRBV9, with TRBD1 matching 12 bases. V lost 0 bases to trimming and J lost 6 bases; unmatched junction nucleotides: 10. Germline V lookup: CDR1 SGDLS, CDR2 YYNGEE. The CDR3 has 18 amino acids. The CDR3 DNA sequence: TGTGCCAGCAGCGTAGCTACGTGGGGGACAGGGGGCGAAAACACCATATATTTT. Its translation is CASSVATWGTGGENTIYF.

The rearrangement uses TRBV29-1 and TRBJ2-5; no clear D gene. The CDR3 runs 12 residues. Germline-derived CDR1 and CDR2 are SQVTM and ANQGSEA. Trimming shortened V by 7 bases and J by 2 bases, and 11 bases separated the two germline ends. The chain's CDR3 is CSAEAYQETQYF. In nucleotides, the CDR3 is TGCAGCGCCGAAGCCTATCAAGAGACCCAGTACTTC.

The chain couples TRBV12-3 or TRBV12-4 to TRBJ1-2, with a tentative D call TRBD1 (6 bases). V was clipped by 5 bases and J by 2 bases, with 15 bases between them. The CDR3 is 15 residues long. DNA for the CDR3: TGTGCCAGCAGTCCCCGAGGCAGGGGCAACTATGGCTACACCTTC. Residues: CASSPRGRGNYGYTF.